These 28 T cell receptor beta chains came from one sample sequenced in a study of T cells in Graves' hyperthyroidism and ophthalmopathy. Amplified regions were TCR beta CDR3 sequences from RNA transcripts. HTBI primers drove first-round RT-PCR of the TCR CDR3. Via MiXCR, TCRdb re-called the multiplex PCR reads, giving one row per CDR3 protein. The table records fewer than 550,000 distinct CDR3 sequences, less than 25% of them present only once. Sequenced material: blood. These receptors were obtained from a woman younger than 45 with Graves' ophthalmopathy.

The rearrangement joins TRBV11-2 to TRBJ1-5; D is possibly TRBD1 (6 bases). V dropped 0 bases and J dropped 4 bases, with 10 bases sitting between them. Germline values: CDR1 SGHAT, CDR2 FQNNGV. The CDR3 sequence is 15 residues long. Written as DNA, the CDR3 is TGTGCCAGCAGCTTAGATCCAGGGGTAAATCAGCCCCAGCATTTT. Translated: CASSLDPGVNQPQHF. Looking up the rest from reference TRBV11-2 and TRBJ1-5 gives the full variable domain: EAGVAQSPRYKIIEKRQSVAFWCNPISGHATLYWYQQILGQGPKLLIQFQNNGVVDDSQLPKDRFSAERLKGVDSTLKIQPAKLEDSAVYLCASSLDPGVNQPQHFGDGTRLSIL.

The rearrangement uses TRBV18 and TRBJ1-6; D perhaps matches TRBD1 (6 bases). This CDR3 is built from 17 residues. The germline V gene has CDR1 KGHSH and CDR2 LQKENI. V was trimmed by 2 bases and J by 7 bases, leaving 18 bases between them. CDR3 sequence reads: CASSPIGGPLGNSPLHF. Written as DNA, the CDR3 is TGTGCCAGCTCACCAATTGGGGGGCCGCTTGGAAATTCACCCCTCCACTTT. The full variable domain, with the rest looked up from reference TRBV18 and TRBJ1-6, is NAGVMQNPRHLVRRRGQEARLRCSPMKGHSHVYWYRQLPEEGLKFMVYLQKENIIDESGMPKERFSAEFPKEGPSILRIQQVVRGDSAAYFCASSPIGGPLGNSPLHFGNGTRLTVT.

This clonotype has at least ten counts. The chain combines TRBV12-3 or TRBV12-4 with TRBJ2-5; D is tentatively TRBD1 or TRBD2 (5 bases each). V lost 4 bases and J lost 2, with 11 bases in between. The CDR3 has 14 amino acids. This chain's CDR3 is CASSSGTAQETQYF. CDR3 nucleotides: TGTGCCAGCAGTTCCGGGACGGCTCAAGAGACCCAGTACTTC.

In its sample, this clonotype was seen many times. A much bigger clone sits one base away, suggesting this may be a read error. The rearrangement links TRBV7-2 to TRBJ1-2; the D is unclear. V was trimmed by 5 bases and J by 2 bases, leaving 15 bases between them. The CDR3 consists of 15 residues. Germline CDR1 is SGHTA and CDR2 is FQGNSA. The CDR3 reads CASSRPSFENYGYTF. In nucleotides, the CDR3 is TGTGCCAGCAGCCGACCTAGTTTCGAGAACTATGGCTACACCTTC.

In this sample, this clonotype turned up once. The rearrangement joins TRBV27 to TRBJ1-5; TRBD1 is a possible D gene (5 bases). CDR1 is MNHEY, CDR2 SMNVEV, per germline (reference sequence). The CDR3 contains 13 residues. V was trimmed by 8 bases and J by 8 bases, leaving 16 bases between them. CDR3 protein: CASRQGEGKPQHF. The CDR3 bases are TGTGCCAGCCGGCAAGGGGAGGGGAAGCCCCAGCATTTT.

This rearrangement joins TRBV6-2 or TRBV6-3 to TRBJ2-7; no clear D gene. The CDR3 consists of 12 residues. The germline V gene encodes CDR1 MNHEY and CDR2 SVGEGT. V lost 5 bases and J 5 bases, leaving 10 bases between the germline ends. The CDR3 loop reads CASSPLLDEQYF. The CDR3 nucleotides are TGTGCCAGCAGTCCGCTGTTGGACGAGCAGTACTTC.

This clonotype was detected many times. The genes are TRBV12-3 or TRBV12-4 and TRBJ2-3, with a weak D call TRBD2 (5 bases). This CDR3 is built from 14 residues. With 7 bases removed from V and 2 bases from J, the gap between germline ends came to 13 bases. DNA of the CDR3: TGTGCCAGCAACACTGCGGACTTCACAGATACGCAGTATTTT. Translation: CASNTADFTDTQYF.

This clonotype was seen many times. V gene TRBV20-1 combines with J gene TRBJ1-5, with D uncertain. Germline V gene lookup returns CDR1 DFQATT and CDR2 SNEGSKA (reference sequence). Trimming removed 3 bases from V and 6 bases from J, with 24 bases in between. This CDR3 has 17 residues. Written as DNA, the CDR3 is TGCAGTGCTAGCCCCCCCTCCGAGTCAGAGCTCCGTCAGCCCCAGCATTTT. Amino acid sequence: CSASPPSESELRQPQHF.

This clonotype has only one observation. The chain has TRBV20-1 and TRBJ1-1, with D possibly being TRBD1 (5 bases). Trimming took 3 bases from V and 5 from J, leaving 16 bases between them. The germline gives CDR1 DFQATT, CDR2 SNEGSKA (reference sequence). CDR3 length: 14 residues. In DNA form, the CDR3 reads TGCAGTGCTAGGAGGGGATCTCTAGGAACTGAAGCTTTCTTT. It specifies CSARRGSLGTEAFF.

The rearrangement joins TRBV6-1 to TRBJ1-5, with TRBD1 matching over 7 bases. Matching the DNA end better, TRBJ2-3 makes the J call doubtful. CDR3 length equals 13 residues. The germline CDR1 and CDR2 sequences are MNHNS and SASEGT. CDR3 sequence reads: CASSRNRGQPQYF. The CDR3, as DNA: TGTGCCAGCAGTCGGAACAGGGGCCAGCCCCAGTATTTT.

This clonotype has at least ten counts. The rearrangement links TRBV6-5 to TRBJ2-2; the D call may be TRBD1 or TRBD2 (5 bases each). Trimming removed 0 bases at V and 3 bases at J, with 5 bases between. Per germline, CDR1 MNHEY and CDR2 SVGAGI. This CDR3 spans 14 amino acids. CDR3 bases: TGTGCCAGCAGTTACTCGGGGGACACCGGGGAGCTGTTTTTT. It translates to CASSYSGDTGELFF.

This clonotype was counted many times. The chain carries TRBV10-3 and TRBJ1-1, with D possibly being TRBD1 (5 bases). The V end was cut by 2 bases, the J end by 3 bases, with 13 bases between. CDR1 is ENHRY, CDR2 SYGVKD, per germline. The CDR3 contains 15 residues. The CDR3 DNA is TGTGCCATCAGTGAGCCGAGGGGCCAGGACACTGAAGCTTTCTTT. Translation: CAISEPRGQDTEAFF.

This clonotype was seen repeatedly, ten times or more. This chain connects TRBV19 to TRBJ2-7; D is possibly TRBD1 (5 bases). Germline values: CDR1 LNHDA, CDR2 SQIVND (reference sequence). This CDR3 region has 16 residues. Trimming pared 5 bases from V and 2 bases from J, leaving 19 bases between. CDR3 loop: CASSPTREVPTYEQYF. In nucleotides, the CDR3 is TGTGCCAGTAGTCCGACCAGGGAAGTTCCAACCTACGAGCAGTACTTC.

The sample holds many counts of this clonotype. The V call is TRBV18, the J call TRBJ1-2; D call uncertain. The CDR3 runs to 12 residues. CDR1 KGHSH and CDR2 LQKENI come from the germline V gene. Trimming took off 1 base at V and 8 bases at J, with 8 bases between the two ends. CDR3 residues: CASSPRGTGYTF. The CDR3 DNA reads TGTGCCAGCTCACCACGGGGAACGGGCTACACCTTC.

In its sample, this clonotype was seen many times. The V and J genes are TRBV6-2 or TRBV6-3 and TRBJ1-5, with a possible D match to TRBD1 (5 bases). The germline CDR1 and CDR2 sequences are MNHEY and SVGEGT. The CDR3 loop spans 16 amino acids. Trimming removed 10 bases from V and 3 bases from J, with 22 bases in between. This CDR3 reads CATMTPRGAPNQPQHF. The CDR3 DNA follows: TGTGCCACCATGACTCCTAGGGGCGCCCCCAATCAGCCCCAGCATTTT.

The chain uses TRBV7-9 and TRBJ1-1; no clear D. Trimming cost V 5 bases and J 1 base, with 14 bases left between them. The CDR3 is 15 amino acids. Germline loops: CDR1 SEHNR, CDR2 FQNEAQ (reference sequence). CDR3 DNA sequence: TGTGCCAGCAGCCCTGAGACTGGAGGGAACACTGAAGCTTTCTTT. It encodes CASSPETGGNTEAFF.

This clonotype was seen a handful of times. This chain connects TRBV29-1 to TRBJ1-1; D unclear. V lost 6 bases and J 1 base, leaving 15 bases between the germline ends. Germline assignment: CDR1 SQVTM and CDR2 ANQGSEA. This CDR3 is built from 14 residues. DNA of the CDR3: TGCAGCGTCAAGCCCTGGGAGACGAACACTGAAGCTTTCTTT. It codes for CSVKPWETNTEAFF.

The V and J genes are TRBV6-2 or TRBV6-3 and TRBJ1-5; D not certain. The CDR3 contains 17 residues. Trimming cost V 0 bases and J 0 bases, with 12 bases left between them. Germline V gene data show CDR1 as MNHEY and CDR2 as SVGEGT. CDR3 nucleotide sequence: TGTGCCAGCAGTTACTCGATCCTTGGTAGTAGCAATCAGCCCCAGCATTTT. Its translation: CASSYSILGSSNQPQHF.

The chain couples TRBV28 to TRBJ1-5, with D hard to call. From germline, CDR1 is MDHEN and CDR2 SYDVKM. The CDR3 runs to 14 residues. V lost 7 bases and J 7 bases, leaving 17 bases between the germline ends. The CDR3, as DNA: TGTGCCAGCATTCACGGGGAATTTCAACAGCCCCAGCATTTT. It translates to CASIHGEFQQPQHF.

The rearrangement uses TRBV5-1 and TRBJ2-7, with a weak D call TRBD1 (6 bases). The CDR3 runs 14 residues. The germline V gene encodes CDR1 SGHRS and CDR2 YFSETQ. Trimming removed 5 bases from V and 3 bases from J, with 15 bases in between. The CDR3 reads CASRSGGEIYEQYF. CDR3 nucleotide sequence: TGCGCCAGCAGAAGTGGGGGCGAGATCTACGAGCAGTACTTC.

This clonotype was observed many times. This rearrangement joins TRBV6-2 or TRBV6-3 to TRBJ2-7; D is perhaps TRBD2 (6 bases). V was cut by 7 bases and J by 0 bases, with 7 bases left in between. This CDR3 is 12 amino acids long. CDR1 and CDR2 (germline): MNHEY, SVGEGT. The CDR3, as DNA: TGTGCCAGCACCGGGAGCTCCTACGAGCAGTACTTC. Its protein product is CASTGSSYEQYF.

This clonotype was seen at least ten times. The CDR3: CASSFRTSGGYEQYF. CDR3 sequence (DNA): TGTGCCAGCAGCTTCCGGACTAGCGGGGGGTACGAGCAGTACTTC. This chain joins TRBV11-2 and TRBJ2-7; 14 bases align to TRBD2. The J segment lost 4 bases and the V segment lost 3 bases, leaving 2 bases of the junction unmatched. The CDR3 runs to 15 residues. Germline V gives CDR1 SGHAT, CDR2 FQNNGV.

The J gene is TRBJ2-5, the V gene TRBV28; D is uncertain. Trimming stripped 4 bases from V and 5 bases from J, with 14 bases between. The CDR3 is 14 amino acids. Germline loops: CDR1 MDHEN, CDR2 SYDVKM. The CDR3 coding sequence is TGTGCCAGCAGTTCAAATAGAGACCGGGAGACCCAGTACTTC. Its protein product is CASSSNRDRETQYF. Variable domain in full (rest from reference TRBV28 and TRBJ2-5): DVKVTQSSRYLVKRTGEKVFLECVQDMDHENMFWYRQDPGLGLRLIYFSYDVKMKEKGDIPEGYSVSREKKERFSLILESASTNQTSMYLCASSSNRDRETQYFGPGTRLLVL.

This clonotype was observed a handful of times. This sequence joins TRBV19 and TRBJ2-7, with 9 bases fitting TRBD1. J was trimmed by 2 bases and V by 3 bases; bases with no gene match: 5. The length of the CDR3 is 15 residues. Germline V CDR1 and CDR2: LNHDA, SQIVND (reference sequence). In DNA, the CDR3 is TGTGCCAGTAGTATTTGGTGGGACAGGGCCTACGAGCAGTACTTC. Translation gives CASSIWWDRAYEQYF.

The genes are TRBV4-1 and TRBJ1-3, with D possibly being TRBD1 (5 bases). CDR1 is MGHRA and CDR2 is YSYEKL in the germline V gene. The CDR3 extends over 16 amino acids. V dropped 0 bases and J dropped 2 bases, with 11 bases sitting between them. CDR3 sequence reads: CASSQDRGETGNTIYF. The CDR3 DNA is TGCGCCAGCAGCCAAGATCGGGGGGAAACTGGAAACACCATATATTTT.

This clonotype was seen at least ten times. The rearrangement uses TRBV6-1 and TRBJ1-2; D gene uncertain. Trimming removed 7 bases at V and 8 bases at J, with 20 bases between. The CDR3 is 14 residues long. The germline V gene encodes CDR1 MNHNS and CDR2 SASEGT. The CDR3 nucleotides are TGTGCCAGCACCAGGACCGCCGGAGTATCGGGCTACACCTTC. This gives the protein CASTRTAGVSGYTF.

This clonotype turned up a few times. CDR3 nucleotides: TGTGCCAGCTCACCACTGGCGGAGCCAAGGGAGACCCAGTACTTC. Amino acids: CASSPLAEPRETQYF. The V gene is TRBV18, the J gene TRBJ2-5; no definite D call. V was pared by 1 base and J by 5 bases, with 14 bases between. Germline V gene data show CDR1 as KGHSH and CDR2 as LQKENI. The CDR3 is made up of 15 amino acids.

This clonotype showed up many times. The chain recombines TRBV12-3 or TRBV12-4 with TRBJ1-1; TRBD1 might be the D (5 bases). Trimming pared 6 bases from V and 1 base from J, leaving 12 bases between. This CDR3 comprises 14 residues. The CDR3 protein is CASRPLDRNTEAFF. The CDR3 bases are TGTGCCAGCAGGCCTTTAGACAGGAACACTGAAGCTTTCTTT.